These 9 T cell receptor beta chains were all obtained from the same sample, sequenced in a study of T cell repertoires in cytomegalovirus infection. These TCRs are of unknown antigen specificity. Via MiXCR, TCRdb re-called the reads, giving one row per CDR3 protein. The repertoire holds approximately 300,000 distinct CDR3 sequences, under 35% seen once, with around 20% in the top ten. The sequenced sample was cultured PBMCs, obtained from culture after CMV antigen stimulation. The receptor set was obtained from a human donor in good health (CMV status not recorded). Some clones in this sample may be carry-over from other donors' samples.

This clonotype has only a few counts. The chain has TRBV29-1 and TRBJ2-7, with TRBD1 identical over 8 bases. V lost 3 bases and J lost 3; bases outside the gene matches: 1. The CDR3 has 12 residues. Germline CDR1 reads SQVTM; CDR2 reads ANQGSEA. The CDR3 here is CSVDGQGYEQYF. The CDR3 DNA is TGCAGCGTTGACGGACAGGGCTACGAGCAGTACTTC.

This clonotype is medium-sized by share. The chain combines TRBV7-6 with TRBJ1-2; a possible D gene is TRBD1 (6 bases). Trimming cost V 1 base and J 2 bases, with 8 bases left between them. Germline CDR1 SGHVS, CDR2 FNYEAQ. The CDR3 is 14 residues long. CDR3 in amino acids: CASSLGGRNYGYTF. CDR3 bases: TGTGCCAGCAGCTTAGGGGGGCGAAACTATGGCTACACCTTC. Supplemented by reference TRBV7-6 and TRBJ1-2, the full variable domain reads GAGVSQSPRYKVTKRGQDVALRCDPISGHVSLYWYRQALGQGPEFLTYFNYEAQQDKSGLPNDRFSAERPEGSISTLTIQRTEQRDSAMYRCASSLGGRNYGYTFGSGTRLTVV.

As DNA, the CDR3 is TGCAGTGCTAGACGGGGCGGGAGCACAGATACGCAGTATTTT. It specifies CSARRGGSTDTQYF. This chain uses TRBV20-1 with TRBJ2-3; the D gene could be TRBD1 or TRBD2 (5 bases each). This CDR3 region has 14 residues. Trimming stripped 2 bases from V and 0 bases from J, with 9 bases between. Germline V CDR1 and CDR2: DFQATT, SNEGSKA (reference sequence).

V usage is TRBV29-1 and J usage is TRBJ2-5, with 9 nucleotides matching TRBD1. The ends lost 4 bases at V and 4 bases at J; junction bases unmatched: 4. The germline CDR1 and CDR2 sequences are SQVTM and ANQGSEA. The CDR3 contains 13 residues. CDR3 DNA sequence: TGCAGCGTTGTAGGGACAGGGAGAGAGACCCAGTACTTC. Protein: CSVVGTGRETQYF.

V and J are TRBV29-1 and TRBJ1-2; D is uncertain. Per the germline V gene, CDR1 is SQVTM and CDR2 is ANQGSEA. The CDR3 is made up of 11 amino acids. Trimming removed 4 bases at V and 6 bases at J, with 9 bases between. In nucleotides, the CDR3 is TGCAGCGTTGGGCAGGTCGATGGCTACACCTTC. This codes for CSVGQVDGYTF. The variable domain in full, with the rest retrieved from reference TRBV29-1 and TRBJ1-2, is SAVISQKPSRDICQRGTSLTIQCQVDSQVTMMFWYRQQPGQSLTLIATANQGSEATYESGFVIDKFPISRPNLTFSTLTVSNMSPEDSSIYLCSVGQVDGYTFGSGTRLTVV.

The CDR3 DNA is TGTGCCAGCAGTCCAAGTGGGTTGTTGGGTGAAAAACTGTTTTTT. This codes for CASSPSGLLGEKLFF. V is TRBV28 and J is TRBJ1-4, with unresolved D. Germline V gives CDR1 MDHEN, CDR2 SYDVKM. This CDR3 has 15 amino acids. Trimming pared 5 bases from V and 7 bases from J, leaving 17 bases between.

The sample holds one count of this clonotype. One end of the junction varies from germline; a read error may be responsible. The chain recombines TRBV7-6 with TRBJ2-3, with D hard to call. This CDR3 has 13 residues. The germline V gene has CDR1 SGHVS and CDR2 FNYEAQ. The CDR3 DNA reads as TGTGCTAGCAGCTTAGGCCCGGAAGATACGCAGTATTTT. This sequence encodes CASSLGPEDTQYF.

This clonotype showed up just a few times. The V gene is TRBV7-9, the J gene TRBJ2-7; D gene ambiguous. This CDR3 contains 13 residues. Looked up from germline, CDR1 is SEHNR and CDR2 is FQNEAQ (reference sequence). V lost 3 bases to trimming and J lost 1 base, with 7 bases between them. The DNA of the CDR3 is TGTGCCAGCAGCTTTTCGGGTTCCTACGAGCAGTACTTC. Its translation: CASSFSGSYEQYF.

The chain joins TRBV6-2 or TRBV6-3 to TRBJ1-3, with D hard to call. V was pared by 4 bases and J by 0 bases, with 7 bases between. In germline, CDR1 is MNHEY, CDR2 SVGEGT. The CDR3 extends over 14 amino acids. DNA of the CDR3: TGTGCCAGCAGTTGGGTTTACTCTGGAAACACCATATATTTT. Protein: CASSWVYSGNTIYF.